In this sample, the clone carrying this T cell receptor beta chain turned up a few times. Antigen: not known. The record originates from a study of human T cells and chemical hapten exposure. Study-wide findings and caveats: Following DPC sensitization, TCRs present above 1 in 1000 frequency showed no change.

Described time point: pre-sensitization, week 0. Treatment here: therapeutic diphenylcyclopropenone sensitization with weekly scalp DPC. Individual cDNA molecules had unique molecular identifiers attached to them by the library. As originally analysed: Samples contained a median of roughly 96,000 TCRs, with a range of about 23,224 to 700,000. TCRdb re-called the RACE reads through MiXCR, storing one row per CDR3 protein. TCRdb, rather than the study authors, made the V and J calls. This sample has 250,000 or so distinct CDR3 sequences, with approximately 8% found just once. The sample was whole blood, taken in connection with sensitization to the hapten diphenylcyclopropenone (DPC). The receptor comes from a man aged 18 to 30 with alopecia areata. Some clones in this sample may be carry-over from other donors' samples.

CDR3: CSPGGAASNQPQHF. Here the CDR3 DNA reads TGCAGCCCTGGCGGGGCAGCTAGCAATCAGCCCCAGCATTTT. The chain joins TRBV29-1 to TRBJ1-5; D may be TRBD1 (5 bases). V was cut by 8 bases and J by 0 bases, with 14 bases left in between. The CDR3 has 14 amino acids. Germline CDR1 SQVTM, CDR2 ANQGSEA. Full variable domain (outside the CDR3, taken from reference TRBV29-1 and TRBJ1-5): SAVISQKPSRDICQRGTSLTIQCQVDSQVTMMFWYRQQPGQSLTLIATANQGSEATYESGFVIDKFPISRPNLTFSTLTVSNMSPEDSSIYLCSPGGAASNQPQHFGDGTRLSIL.